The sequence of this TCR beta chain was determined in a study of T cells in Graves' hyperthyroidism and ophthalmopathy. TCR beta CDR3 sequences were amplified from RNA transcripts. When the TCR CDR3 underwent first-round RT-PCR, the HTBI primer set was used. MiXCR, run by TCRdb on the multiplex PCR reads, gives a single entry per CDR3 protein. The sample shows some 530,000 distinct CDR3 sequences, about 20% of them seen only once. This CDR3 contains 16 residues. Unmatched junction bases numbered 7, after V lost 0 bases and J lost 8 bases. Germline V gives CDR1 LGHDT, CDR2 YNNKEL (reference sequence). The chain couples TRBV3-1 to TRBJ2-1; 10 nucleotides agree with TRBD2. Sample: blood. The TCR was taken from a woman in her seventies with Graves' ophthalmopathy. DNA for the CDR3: TGTGCCAGCAGCCAAGATTTTGGGACTAGCGCCCATGAGCAGTTCTTC. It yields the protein CASSQDFGTSAHEQFF.